This T cell receptor beta chain was captured in a study of blood T cell repertoires in COVID-19. Study context: COVID-19 samples collected from the United States, Italy and Spain covered acute and convalescent phases. Sample material is recorded as cDNA or gDNA derived from T cells, B-cell-depleted T cells, or PBMCs.

Trimming left V 2 bases short and J 3 bases short, with 17 bases between. The CDR3 covers 16 residues. CDR1 and CDR2 from the germline V gene are MNHNS and SASEGT. Seattle-derived patients entered the study during active infection and were followed longitudinally. Original analysis: Reference gene primer amplification in the assay estimated nucleated cell counts. The assay was immunoSEQ multiplex PCR, and TCRdb's table has in-frame clones only and misses some. Clone size and V and J calls were adopted from that table, with D and trimming inferred from the DNA. There are 540,000 or so clones in the sample; approximately 91% occur only once, and 7.5% to 9.5% lies in the top ten.

V and J are TRBV6-1 and TRBJ2-7; a weak D match, TRBD1 (6 bases). Input material: peripheral blood. The receptor was isolated from a woman aged 50 to 65 with COVID-19, enrolled during active disease. The CDR3 loop is CASSELSGRGSYEQYF. The DNA for the CDR3 is TGTGCCAGCAGTGAACTATCAGGCAGGGGTAGCTACGAGCAGTACTTC.